This is a list of T cell receptor beta chains from one sample in a study of T cell repertoires in cytomegalovirus infection. TCRdb fed the reads into MiXCR, producing one record per CDR3 protein. The sample holds 680,000 or so distinct CDR3 sequences, about 40% seen once. The sample taken for sequencing was PBMCs. These receptors came from a human donor in good health (CMV status not recorded). Some clones in this sample may be carry-over from other donors' samples. Each CDR3 is given with its conserved first and last residue. Each record gives: CDR3 length, J gene, V gene, D gene, clone size, CDR3 protein, CDR3 DNA. The D gene is left open where the match is weak. Size is stated for part of the rows, as once, few or many counts, or as a class when the clone is expanded.

>14|TRBJ1-4|TRBV2|NA|NA
CASSERDILTKLFF
TGTGCCAGCAGTGAACGGGACATCCTGACGAAACTGTTTTTT
>15|TRBJ2-7|TRBV5-1|NA|NA
CASSLVAAGENEQYF
TGCGCCAGCAGCTTGGTGGCGGCAGGGGAGAACGAGCAGTACTTC
>15|TRBJ1-4|TRBV5-5|NA|few
CASSLVWDRNEKLFF
TGTGCCAGCAGCTTGGTATGGGATAGAAATGAAAAACTGTTTTTT
>16|TRBJ1-1|TRBV6-1|NA|few
CASSSTRPGGRTEAFF
TGTGCCAGCAGTTCGACACGACCGGGGGGCAGGACTGAAGCTTTCTTT
>14|TRBJ1-2|TRBV7-3|NA|NA
CASSLSQGNYGYTF
TGTGCCAGCAGCTTATCGCAGGGAAACTATGGCTACACCTTC
>14|TRBJ1-1|TRBV20-1|TRBD1|few
CSARGDSGRTEAFF
TGCAGTGCTAGGGGGGACAGCGGCAGGACTGAAGCTTTCTTT
>15|TRBJ2-2|TRBV28|TRBD1|many
CASGYRDRGTGELFF
TGTGCCAGCGGATACCGGGACAGGGGCACCGGGGAGCTGTTTTTT
>15|TRBJ1-5|TRBV6-6|TRBD1|few
CASTKGGQTNQPQHF
TGTGCCAGCACTAAGGGGGGACAGACCAATCAGCCCCAGCATTTT
>12|TRBJ2-7|TRBV7-9|NA|NA
CASRGQSYEQYF
TGTGCCAGCCGGGGCCAGAGCTACGAGCAGTACTTC
>12|TRBJ2-5|TRBV7-2|NA|NA
CASSWREETQYF
TGTGCCAGCAGCTGGCGGGAAGAGACCCAGTACTTC
>15|TRBJ1-4|TRBV12-3/TRBV12-4|TRBD1|many
CASGPPGQAYEKLFF
TGTGCCAGCGGGCCCCCGGGACAGGCGTACGAAAAACTGTTTTTT
>15|TRBJ1-1|TRBV7-6|TRBD1|NA
CASSPWGTGGPGAFF
TGTGCCAGCAGCCCCTGGGGGACAGGGGGCCCGGGAGCTTTCTTT
>15|TRBJ2-1|TRBV19|NA|NA
CASSIDERGYNEQFF
TGTGCCAGTAGTATAGATGAGCGCGGCTACAATGAGCAGTTCTTC
>17|TRBJ1-4|TRBV7-2|NA|many
CASSQNGPTRMGQKLFF
TGTGCCAGCAGCCAGAATGGGCCCACTAGGATGGGGCAAAAACTGTTTTTT
>12|TRBJ2-5|TRBV20-1|TRBD1|few
CSARGTGPIQYF
TGCAGTGCTAGAGGGACAGGGCCGATCCAGTACTTC
>15|TRBJ1-3|TRBV7-2|NA|NA
CASSLMPPSGNTIYF
TGTGCCAGCAGCTTGATGCCGCCCTCTGGAAACACCATATATTTT
>15|TRBJ1-5|TRBV19|TRBD1|few
CASSTSGGTNQPQHF
TGTGCCAGTAGTACGTCAGGGGGGACCAATCAGCCCCAGCATTTT
>14|TRBJ2-1|TRBV7-9|NA|NA
CASTVYPPYNEQFF
TGTGCCAGCACCGTATACCCCCCGTACAATGAGCAGTTCTTC
>14|TRBJ1-2|TRBV12-3/TRBV12-4|NA|few
CASSLNREVDGYTF
TGTGCCAGCAGTTTAAACAGGGAAGTTGATGGCTACACCTTC
>12|TRBJ2-3|TRBV7-2|NA|many
CASSLEHTTQYF
TGTGCCAGCAGCTTAGAACATACTACGCAGTATTTT
>16|TRBJ1-2|TRBV4-1|NA|NA
CASSQDPGGSYYGYTF
TGCGCCAGCAGCCAAGACCCGGGGGGGTCGTACTATGGCTACACCTTC
>15|TRBJ1-5|TRBV12-3/TRBV12-4|NA|few
CASSEGRVSQSPQHF
TGTGCCAGCAGTGAGGGGAGGGTTTCTCAATCGCCCCAGCATTTT
>13|TRBJ2-1|TRBV2|NA|NA
CASRGPGWNEQFF
TGTGCCAGCAGGGGTCCAGGGTGGAATGAGCAGTTCTTC
>15|TRBJ2-3|TRBV7-2|NA|NA
CASSQNRVSTDTQYF
TGTGCCAGCAGCCAAAACAGGGTGAGCACAGATACGCAGTATTTT
>12|TRBJ2-3|TRBV28|NA|NA
CASSFGGPREYF
TGTGCCAGCAGTTTCGGGGGGCCAAGGGAGTATTTT
>12|TRBJ2-7|TRBV7-6|TRBD1|NA
CASSQQGFGQYF
TGTGCCAGCAGCCAACAGGGGTTCGGGCAGTACTTC
>14|TRBJ2-1|TRBV7-6|NA|many
CASSSAGVLVEQFF
TGTGCCAGCAGCTCCGCCGGGGTTTTGGTCGAGCAGTTCTTC
>15|TRBJ1-1|TRBV7-6|TRBD1|NA
CASSANRGGNTEAFF
TGTGCCAGCAGCGCGAACAGGGGGGGGAACACTGAAGCTTTCTTT
>13|TRBJ1-1|TRBV10-3|NA|NA
CAISRERNTEAFF
TGTGCCATCAGTAGGGAGAGGAACACTGAAGCTTTCTTT
>14|TRBJ1-2|TRBV12-3/TRBV12-4|TRBD1|NA
CASSPGQARAGYTF
TGTGCCAGCAGCCCTGGACAGGCGCGGGCTGGCTACACCTTC
>14|TRBJ1-5|TRBV20-1|NA|few
CSASRRVGNQPQHF
TGCAGTGCTAGCCGACGGGTTGGAAATCAGCCCCAGCATTTT
>13|TRBJ1-2|TRBV28|NA|few
CASKISTGLGYTF
TGTGCCAGCAAAATATCGACGGGGCTTGGCTACACCTTC
>15|TRBJ2-1|TRBV5-6|NA|NA
CASSLGGDVNNEQFF
TGTGCCAGCAGCTTGGGGGGGGACGTTAACAATGAGCAGTTCTTC
>15|TRBJ2-7|TRBV4-1|NA|NA
CASSRASGLTYEQYF
TGCGCCAGCAGCCGAGCTTCGGGACTGACCTACGAGCAGTACTTC
>13|TRBJ2-5|TRBV4-3|NA|NA
CASSQSGGETQYF
TGCGCCAGCAGCCAATCTGGGGGGGAGACCCAGTACTTC
>14|TRBJ1-4|TRBV12-3/TRBV12-4|TRBD1|NA
CASSVDRGVGKLFF
TGTGCCAGCAGTGTCGACAGGGGTGTAGGAAAACTGTTTTTT
>18|TRBJ2-2|TRBV4-1|NA|NA
CASSQVGKRPVLPGELFF
TGCGCCAGCAGCCAAGTGGGGAAAAGGCCGGTTCTTCCCGGGGAGCTGTTTTTT
>15|TRBJ1-2|TRBV7-8|NA|few
CASSLKGGTNYGYTF
TGTGCCAGCAGCTTAAAAGGGGGTACTAACTATGGCTACACCTTC
>16|TRBJ2-7|TRBV7-9|NA|NA
CASSSVLRTSSYEQYF
TGTGCCAGCAGTTCAGTGCTCAGGACCAGCTCCTACGAGCAGTACTTC
>18|TRBJ2-2|TRBV18|TRBD1|NA
CASSLGTVVGANTGELFF
TGTGCCAGCTCGCTAGGGACAGTCGTCGGGGCGAACACCGGGGAGCTGTTTTTT
>12|TRBJ1-1|TRBV12-3/TRBV12-4|NA|NA
CASSFSGDRAFF
TGTGCCAGCAGTTTTTCAGGAGACAGAGCTTTCTTT
>15|TRBJ2-3|TRBV29-1|TRBD1|once
CSVAGTGGFTDTQYF
TGCAGCGTTGCTGGGACAGGTGGTTTTACAGATACGCAGTATTTT
>12|TRBJ2-7|TRBV25-1|TRBD1|few
CASRDRVNEQYF
TGTGCCAGCCGGGACAGGGTAAACGAGCAGTACTTC
>13|TRBJ1-5|TRBV19|TRBD1|few
CASRDRGGQPQHF
TGTGCCAGTAGAGACAGGGGTGGTCAGCCCCAGCATTTT
>15|TRBJ2-2|TRBV19|TRBD1|NA
CASSNRDRGTGELFF
TGTGCCAGTAGTAACCGGGACAGGGGCACCGGGGAGCTGTTTTTT
>14|TRBJ2-7|TRBV29-1|NA|few
CSVVGPGIYYEQYF
TGCAGCGTTGTCGGTCCAGGAATATACTACGAGCAGTACTTC
>18|TRBJ1-2|TRBV20-1|NA|NA
CSASLYGRETRTTYGYTF
TGCAGTGCTAGTTTGTACGGCCGGGAAACGCGAACCACCTATGGCTACACCTTC
>13|TRBJ1-1|TRBV10-2|NA|few
CASSDTAGTEAFF
TGCGCCAGCAGTGACACCGCGGGCACTGAAGCTTTCTTT
>17|TRBJ2-6|TRBV25-1|NA|NA
CASSQSHGRSGANVLTF
TGTGCCAGCAGTCAGTCTCACGGCAGGTCTGGGGCCAACGTCCTGACTTTC
>13|TRBJ2-1|TRBV12-3/TRBV12-4|NA|NA
CASRQTDRPEQFF
TGTGCCAGCAGGCAGACCGACAGGCCCGAGCAGTTCTTC